The clone carrying this TCR beta chain was detected ten times or more. The data originate from a study of early T cells in non-severe SARS-CoV-2 infection. Study-level background: The study sequenced bulk RNA from unsorted whole blood, with chains unpaired.

TCRdb itself ran the 5' RACE reads through MiXCR, one entry per CDR3 protein. Of about 94,000 distinct CDR3 sequences listed, 13% were seen once; the top ten hold around 2.4%. Deletions cut 0 bases from V and 2 bases from J, with 16 bases between. This CDR3 comprises 18 residues. In germline, CDR1 is LGHNA, CDR2 YNFKEQ. The TCR comes from an adult who was a healthcare worker with PCR-confirmed SARS-CoV-2 infection or an uninfected control (not recorded which). The sample was whole blood. The genes are TRBV4-2 and TRBJ2-2; D remains ambiguous. This CDR3 reads CASSQDEVWRKNTGELFF. CDR3 DNA: TGTGCCAGCAGCCAAGACGAAGTATGGCGGAAAAACACCGGGGAGCTGTTTTTT.